These 30 T cell receptor beta chains were sequenced from one sample in a study of graft-versus-host responses after intestinal transplantation. These TCRs are of unknown antigen specificity. The data were produced by immunoSEQ multiplex PCR, yet TCRdb's version contains in-frame clones alone and is incomplete. The table includes almost 85,000 clones, 91% detected once. The input for sequencing was unstimulated CD4+ T cells sorted from spleen or lymph node cells, taken before intestinal transplant. All receptors derive from a human donor who received an intestinal transplant.

V and J are TRBV11-3 and TRBJ2-1, with D possibly being TRBD1 (6 bases). CDR3 length: 13 amino acids. V was pared by 1 base and J by 15 bases, with 16 bases between. Germline lookup yields CDR1 SGHNT and CDR2 YENEEA. In DNA form, the CDR3 reads TGTGCCAGCAGCTTAGGAAGCGACAGGCGGATGTTCTTC. Protein: CASSLGSDRRMFF.

The sample holds a few counts of this clone. The chain uses TRBV7-2 and TRBJ2-7; TRBD2 matches at 12 bases. This CDR3 comprises 16 residues. The V and J ends lost 6 bases and 4 bases, in that order; junction bases with no gene match: 10. Germline assignment: CDR1 SGHTA and CDR2 FQGNSA. The CDR3 protein is CASRLAGGSTPYEQYF. In nucleotides, the CDR3 is TGTGCCAGCAGACTAGCGGGGGGCTCCACCCCTTACGAGCAGTACTTC.

This chain joins TRBV6-5 and TRBJ1-1; 7 bases agree with TRBD1. Germline loops: CDR1 MNHEY, CDR2 SVGAGI. V was clipped by 2 bases and J by 11 bases; unmatched bases: 14. The CDR3 consists of 15 residues. The chain's CDR3 is CASSYLPQGLQGAFF. For the CDR3, the DNA is TGTGCCAGCAGTTACCTGCCACAGGGTCTACAGGGGGCTTTCTTT.

The rearrangement joins TRBV5-1 to TRBJ2-5, with a weak D call TRBD2 (5 bases). The CDR3 has 14 amino acids. Deletions cut 4 bases from V and 2 bases from J, with 12 bases between. The V gene's germline CDR1 is SGHRS and CDR2 YFSETQ. CDR3 bases: TGCGCCAGCAGCCCCACTAGGGCTCAAGAGACCCAGTACTTC. This gives the protein CASSPTRAQETQYF.

The chain has TRBV6-1 and TRBJ1-2; 9 positions agree with TRBD1. V dropped 5 bases and J dropped 2; count of bases not matched to a gene: 6. Germline V gene sequence: CDR1 MNHNS, CDR2 SASEGT. The length of the CDR3 is 15 residues. The CDR3 reads CASSWGTGLNYGYTF. The CDR3 bases are TGTGCCAGCAGTTGGGGGACAGGGCTAAACTATGGCTACACCTTC.

This chain joins TRBV19 and TRBJ1-1; 8 bases are shared with TRBD1. Germline V lookup: CDR1 LNHDA, CDR2 SQIVND (reference sequence). V shed 0 bases and J 4 bases; nucleotides not matched to a gene: 4. CDR3 size: 15 residues. The chain's CDR3 is CASSIERTGITEAFF. CDR3 DNA: TGTGCCAGTAGTATAGAAAGGACAGGGATCACTGAAGCTTTCTTT. Supplemented by reference TRBV19 and TRBJ1-1, the full variable domain reads DGGITQSPKYLFRKEGQNVTLSCEQNLNHDAMYWYRQDPGQGLRLIYYSQIVNDFQKGDIAEGYSVSREKKESFPLTVTSAQKNPTAFYLCASSIERTGITEAFFGQGTRLTVV.

The V and J genes are TRBV6-5 and TRBJ2-3; a possible D gene is TRBD1 (5 bases). The ends were cut back, 0 bases at V and 0 bases at J, with 7 bases in the middle. Germline values: CDR1 MNHEY, CDR2 SVGAGI. The CDR3 extends over 15 amino acids. The CDR3 sequence: CASSYSTVSTDTQYF. The CDR3 nucleotides read TGTGCCAGCAGTTACTCGACAGTTAGCACAGATACGCAGTATTTT.

The gene calls are TRBV19 and TRBJ2-6; no clear D gene. CDR1 and CDR2 from the germline V gene are LNHDA and SQIVND (reference sequence). The CDR3 is 18 amino acids. With 1 base removed from V and 2 bases from J, the gap between germline ends came to 15 bases. The CDR3 region is CASSIAPVRVAGANVLTF. The CDR3 DNA sequence: TGTGCCAGTAGTATAGCCCCGGTTCGAGTTGCTGGGGCCAACGTCCTGACTTTC.

V and J are TRBV4-3 and TRBJ2-7; 9 positions match TRBD2. Germline assignment: CDR1 LGHNA and CDR2 YSLEER. J was trimmed by 0 bases and V by 1 base; bases with no gene match: 4. The CDR3 covers 16 residues. DNA of the CDR3: TGCGCCAGCAGCCAAGTGGCGGGGGGGAGCTCCTACGAGCAGTACTTC. Translation: CASSQVAGGSSYEQYF.

The chain employs TRBV6-6 and TRBJ1-5, with 7 bases lining up with TRBD1. Germline loops: CDR1 MNHNY, CDR2 SVGAGI (reference sequence). The CDR3 is 15 amino acids. J gave up 3 bases and V 0 bases, and 2 bases lay outside the gene matches. In DNA, the CDR3 is TGTGCCAGCAGTTACTCGACAGGGTTCAATCAGCCCCAGCATTTT. Translating gives CASSYSTGFNQPQHF.

A single count supports this clone. This rearrangement joins TRBV29-1 to TRBJ1-2; 9 bases match TRBD1. This CDR3 has 15 residues. V gave up 0 bases and J gave up 3 bases; unmatched junction bases: 5. In germline, CDR1 is SQVTM, CDR2 ANQGSEA. This CDR3 is CSVEDRDRAYYGYTF. The CDR3 DNA reads TGCAGCGTTGAAGATCGGGACAGGGCTTACTATGGCTACACCTTC.

The chain recombines TRBV7-9 with TRBJ2-3; D is uncertain. The V end was cut by 3 bases, the J end by 5 bases, with 3 bases between. CDR1 and CDR2 from the germline V gene are SEHNR and FQNEAQ (reference sequence). This CDR3 is built from 11 residues. The CDR3 reads CASSFVDTQYF. The CDR3 region has the DNA TGTGCCAGCAGCTTCGTAGATACGCAGTATTTT.

This chain joins TRBV6-1 and TRBJ2-3; TRBD2 is a possible D gene (6 bases). V was pared by 8 bases and J by 2 bases, with 14 bases between. The CDR3 totals 14 residues. Per germline, CDR1 MNHNS and CDR2 SASEGT. CDR3 in amino acids: CASSYGGVTDTQYF. CDR3 DNA sequence: TGTGCCAGCTCCTACGGGGGAGTCACAGATACGCAGTATTTT.

The rearrangement uses TRBV30 and TRBJ1-3; 7 positions agree with TRBD1. The J segment lost 4 bases and the V segment lost 1 base, leaving 4 bases of the junction unmatched. Germline V gives CDR1 GTSNPN, CDR2 SVGIG (reference sequence). The CDR3 is 14 residues long. This chain's CDR3 is CAWSGTGGGNTIYF. DNA of the CDR3: TGTGCCTGGAGTGGGACAGGAGGGGGAAACACCATATATTTT.

This chain connects TRBV5-1 to TRBJ2-3, with 10 bases aligning to TRBD1. Germline V lookup: CDR1 SGHRS, CDR2 YFSETQ. V lost 5 bases and J lost 1; bases outside the gene matches: 4. The CDR3 extends over 15 amino acids. This chain's CDR3 is CASSGTGVGTDTQYF. The CDR3 DNA reads as TGCGCCAGCAGTGGGACAGGGGTGGGCACAGATACGCAGTATTTT.

The chain links TRBV7-8 to TRBJ2-1; perhaps TRBD2 as D (5 bases). CDR3 length equals 12 residues. V was pared by 5 bases and J by 10 bases, with 12 bases between. In germline, CDR1 is SGHVS, CDR2 FQNEAQ. The CDR3 DNA follows: TGTGCCAGCAGCCGGGGTGGTGGGGAGCAGTTCTTC. Its translation: CASSRGGGEQFF.

A remark on this clone: The sample contains more than one DNA sequence encoding this CDR3. V usage is TRBV6-4 and J usage is TRBJ1-1; D is unclear. The V and J ends lost 3 bases and 5 bases respectively, with 13 bases between them. Germline-derived CDR1 and CDR2 are MRHNA and SNTAGT. CDR3 length: 14 amino acids. CDR3 coding DNA: TGTGCCAGCAGTGAAAGGTGGGAGGGTACTGAAGCTTTCTTT. Encoded protein: CASSERWEGTEAFF.

The chain couples TRBV5-6 to TRBJ2-5, with TRBD1 as a possible D gene (5 bases). Trimming stripped 0 bases from V and 1 base from J, with 7 bases between. The CDR3 runs 14 residues. Per the germline V gene, CDR1 is SGHDT and CDR2 is YYEEEE. CDR3 region: CASSLGGAQETQYF. CDR3 nucleotides: TGTGCCAGCAGCTTGGGTGGGGCCCAAGAGACCCAGTACTTC.

The chain carries TRBV5-8 and TRBJ1-5; D call uncertain. V shed 2 bases and J shed 4 bases, with 10 bases lying between them. The germline V gene has CDR1 SGHTS and CDR2 YDEGEE. The CDR3 consists of 14 residues. Written as DNA, the CDR3 is TGTGCCAGCAGCTTTCTAGGCGGAAATCAGCCCCAGCATTTT. It yields the protein CASSFLGGNQPQHF.

This rearrangement joins TRBV6-6 to TRBJ1-2; tentative D call: TRBD1 (5 bases). Trimming took off 7 bases at V and 8 bases at J, with 11 bases between the two ends. In germline, CDR1 is MNHNY, CDR2 SVGAGI (reference sequence). CDR3 size: 11 residues. The CDR3 region is CASTQGTGYTF. DNA for the CDR3: TGTGCCAGCACCCAGGGTACAGGCTACACCTTC.

This chain joins TRBV12-5 and TRBJ2-7; TRBD2 might be the D (5 bases). The CDR3 has 17 residues. With 2 bases removed from V and 0 bases from J, the gap between germline ends came to 17 bases. Germline values: CDR1 LGHNT, CDR2 FRNRAP. The chain's CDR3 is CASGLQVGSGFSYEQYF. The CDR3 bases are TGTGCTAGTGGTTTGCAGGTTGGCAGCGGATTCTCCTACGAGCAGTACTTC. Full variable domain (missing parts from reference TRBV12-5 and TRBJ2-7): DARVTQTPRHKVTEMGQEVTMRCQPILGHNTVFWYRQTMMQGLELLAYFRNRAPLDDSGMPKDRFSAEMPDATLATLKIQPSEPRDSAVYFCASGLQVGSGFSYEQYFGPGTRLTVT.

The V gene is TRBV5-1, the J gene TRBJ2-3; maybe TRBD1 (7 bases). The CDR3 contains 15 residues. The V and J ends lost 8 bases and 0 bases respectively, with 16 bases between them. The germline V gene encodes CDR1 SGHRS and CDR2 YFSETQ. The chain's CDR3 is CASRGTATSTDTQYF. DNA of the CDR3: TGCGCCAGTCGCGGGACAGCCACTAGCACAGATACGCAGTATTTT.

The chain combines TRBV7-2 with TRBJ1-2; D possibly corresponds to TRBD1 (6 bases). This CDR3 comprises 19 residues. V was pared by 0 bases and J by 1 base, with 21 bases between. The V gene's germline CDR1 is SGHTA and CDR2 FQGNSA. The CDR3 is CASSLALGLSSGVNYGYTF. The CDR3 region has the DNA TGTGCCAGCAGCTTAGCGCTAGGGTTAAGTTCAGGGGTTAACTATGGCTACACCTTC. Drawing the rest from reference TRBV7-2 and TRBJ1-2, the complete variable domain is GAGVSQSPSNKVTEKGKDVELRCDPISGHTALYWYRQSLGQGLEFLIYFQGNSAPDKSGLPSDRFSAERTGGSVSTLTIQRTQQEDSAVYLCASSLALGLSSGVNYGYTFGSGTRLTVV.

This sequence joins TRBV5-8 and TRBJ2-1, with 7 positions matching TRBD1. This CDR3 is 13 amino acids long. Germline lookup yields CDR1 SGHTS and CDR2 YDEGEE. Trimming removed 4 bases from V and 8 bases from J; junction bases left unmatched: 6. CDR3 region: CASSPDRDHEQFF. In DNA form, the CDR3 reads TGTGCCAGCAGCCCTGACAGGGACCATGAGCAGTTCTTC.

The chain couples TRBV19 to TRBJ1-2; maybe TRBD1 (6 bases). Trimming removed 3 bases at V and 4 bases at J, with 12 bases between. The germline gives CDR1 LNHDA, CDR2 SQIVND (reference sequence). This CDR3 has 14 amino acids. This CDR3 is CASSIWAGVYGYTF. The CDR3 region has the DNA TGTGCCAGTAGTATCTGGGCAGGGGTCTATGGCTACACCTTC.

The gene calls are TRBV11-2 and TRBJ1-5; TRBD1 is a possible D gene (6 bases). This CDR3 is 15 amino acids long. CDR1 and CDR2 from the germline V gene are SGHAT and FQNNGV. V was pared by 1 base and J by 2 bases, with 9 bases between. CDR3 sequence (DNA): TGTGCCAGCAGCTTAGGGGGGGGCGGCAATCAGCCCCAGCATTTT. Residues: CASSLGGGGNQPQHF.

This chain links TRBV30 with TRBJ2-3, with 9 positions matching TRBD1. The CDR3 has 14 residues. The V gene end was trimmed by 5 bases and the J gene end by 1 base; junction bases not matched to a gene: 4. Germline CDR1 GTSNPN, CDR2 SVGIG (reference sequence). The CDR3 loop reads CAWEGQGGTDTQYF. CDR3 coding DNA: TGTGCCTGGGAGGGACAGGGAGGCACAGATACGCAGTATTTT. Full variable domain (missing parts from reference TRBV30 and TRBJ2-3): SQTIHQWPATLVQPVGSPLSLECTVEGTSNPNLYWYRQAAGRGLQLLFYSVGIGQISSEVPQNLSASRPQDRQFILSSKKLLLSDSGFYLCAWEGQGGTDTQYFGPGTRLTVL.

The V call is TRBV4-3, the J call TRBJ2-1, with 10 bases aligning to TRBD1. CDR3 size: 15 residues. Germline trimming cut 4 bases from V and 4 bases from J; bases unmatched to any gene: 4. Per the germline V gene, CDR1 is LGHNA and CDR2 is YSLEER. The CDR3 loop reads CASSPGQGGYNEQFF. Written as DNA, the CDR3 is TGCGCCAGCAGCCCCGGACAGGGGGGATACAATGAGCAGTTCTTC.

This chain uses TRBV19 with TRBJ2-7, with no clear D. Between the trimmed V and J ends, which lost 1 base and 3 bases, there was a span of 4 bases. The V gene's germline CDR1 is LNHDA and CDR2 SQIVND (reference sequence). CDR3 size: 12 residues. The CDR3 protein is CASSIGGYEQYF. The CDR3, as DNA: TGTGCCAGTAGTATAGGAGGCTACGAGCAGTACTTC.

The chain combines TRBV20-1 with TRBJ2-7; 9 positions match TRBD2. The CDR3 length is 11 residues. Trimming cost V 6 bases and J 4 bases; bases outside gene matches: 1. Germline lookup yields CDR1 DFQATT and CDR2 SNEGSKA (reference sequence). The CDR3 nucleotides are TGCAGTGCCGCGGGGGGGTACGAGCAGTACTTC. Its translation: CSAAGGYEQYF.